These 3 T cell receptor beta chains came from one sample sequenced in a study of blood T cell repertoires in COVID-19. TCRdb keeps only in-frame clones here, not all; method: immunoSEQ multiplex PCR. The sample records some 220,000 clones, about nine tenths being singletons. Material: PBMCs or T cells enriched from blood (not recorded which). The receptors shown here come from a woman aged 50 to 65 in a cohort exposed to, infected with or recovered from COVID-19 (not recorded which).

V gene TRBV6-5 combines with J gene TRBJ1-3; D perhaps matches TRBD1 (6 bases). CDR3 length: 14 residues. The V gene's germline CDR1 is MNHEY and CDR2 SVGAGI. V gave up 8 bases and J gave up 4 bases, with 15 bases separating them. The CDR3: CASRLRGSGNTIYF. The CDR3 nucleotides read TGTGCCAGCCGACTTAGGGGGTCGGGAAACACCATATATTTT.

The chain uses TRBV6-5 and TRBJ1-1; the D gene is possibly TRBD1 (5 bases). V was cut by 5 bases and J by 1 base, with 8 bases left in between. The CDR3 is 13 residues long. Looked up from germline, CDR1 is MNHEY and CDR2 is SVGAGI. The CDR3, as DNA: TGTGCCAGCAGTCTCCAGGGGAACACTGAAGCTTTCTTT. It yields the protein CASSLQGNTEAFF.

This chain connects TRBV5-1 to TRBJ2-3; TRBD1 might be the D (6 bases). Trimming pared 1 base from V and 2 bases from J, leaving 11 bases between. The germline CDR1 and CDR2 sequences are SGHRS and YFSETQ. This CDR3 has 15 amino acids. Here the CDR3 DNA reads TGCGCCAGCAGCTTGTCGGGACATACCACAGATACGCAGTATTTT. It is translated as CASSLSGHTTDTQYF.